This T cell receptor beta chain originates from a study of CD8 T cells in ankylosing spondylitis (dated by TCRdb to about 2017). Study-level background: The study set out to find disease-linked TCR variants by profiling T cell receptor beta repertoires in ankylosing spondylitis patients and healthy donors. Samples of peripheral blood were taken, and for ankylosing spondylitis patients, synovial fluid was collected as well. The full study cohort was made up of approximately 27 ankylosing spondylitis patients and roughly 100 healthy donors. Results and caveats for the whole study, not just this receptor: The disease-linked clones were reported to be significantly enriched in matched synovial fluid samples from ankylosing spondylitis patients. Some motif variants had previously been reported in the synovial fluid and blood of reactive arthritis patients, which suggests shared mechanisms of disease initiation. The disease-linked clones showed a CD8+ phenotype and occurred at relatively low frequencies in peripheral blood. Blood from ankylosing spondylitis patients appeared to be characterized by a TCR beta motif composed of under 10 highly homologous amino acid variants.

A note on this clonotype: The antigen it binds to is not known. No per-base quality is available; no much larger clone lies one base away.

The sequencer listed for this sample is Illumina HiSeq 2500. Quantitative 5'-RACE with molecular barcodes was used to prepare TCR beta libraries. On the authors' methods: A new computational method based on a probabilistic model of VDJ rearrangement was used to identify disease-linked TCR variants. TCRdb reanalyzed the raw reads on its own, using fastp at Q25 for trimming and MiXCR for clone calling, and kept in-frame beta chains. Identical CDR3 proteins give one entry, which carries the most common genes and DNA. These V and J calls derive from TCRdb rather than the authors' analysis. In this sample the table shows 250,000 to 300,000 distinct CDR3 sequences, 15% to 20% of which occur a single time. The ten largest account for roughly 7.3% of the sample. The CDR3 starts with the cysteine, ends with the phenylalanine, and has 15 residues. The only DNA kept is the CDR3, 45 bases in frame from the first base. The germline V gene gives CDR1 as KGHDR and CDR2 as SFDVKD. V trim: 4 bases; J trim: 8 bases; unmatched bases: 8.

The TCR sequence derives from a male donor with ankylosing spondylitis or in good health (not recorded which). Sequencing was carried out using blood, either unsorted or a sorted T cell fraction (not recorded which). The sequence links TRBV24-1 to TRBJ2-2; 8 bases in the junction line up with TRBD1. The DNA is as follows: TGTGCCACCAGTGAGCCGACAGGGGAAGCAGGGGAGCTGTTTTTT. It is translated as CATSEPTGEAGELFF.